The 32 T cell receptor beta chains in this list originate from one sample, sequenced in a study of blood T cell repertoires in COVID-19. Sequenced by immunoSEQ multiplex PCR; TCRdb stores in-frame clones only, minus some. The sample has under 250,000 clones; more than 75% are singletons. The material sequenced was peripheral blood. These receptors were collected from a woman in her seventies with COVID-19, enrolled during active disease.

This chain joins TRBV19 and TRBJ2-2, with a tentative D call TRBD2 (6 bases). Germline V lookup: CDR1 LNHDA, CDR2 SQIVND (reference sequence). V was clipped by 5 bases and J by 7 bases, with 17 bases between them. This CDR3 spans 15 amino acids. In nucleotides, the CDR3 is TGTGCCAGTAGTGGAGGGTCTGGGGTTATCGGGGAGCTGTTTTTT. Encoded protein: CASSGGSGVIGELFF.

This chain uses TRBV2 with TRBJ1-6, with TRBD1 matching 8 bases. The CDR3 sequence is 13 residues long. Trimming cost V 8 bases and J 13 bases; bases outside gene matches: 10. Germline CDR1 and CDR2: SNHLY and FYNNEI. CDR3 in DNA: TGTGCCAGCTCCCTTTCCGGACAGGGTCCCCTCCACTTT. Translated: CASSLSGQGPLHF.

This clone was found once. The chain uses TRBV6-5 and TRBJ2-5; TRBD1 is a possible D gene (6 bases). The germline V gene has CDR1 MNHEY and CDR2 SVGAGI. Between the trimmed V and J ends, which lost 2 bases and 4 bases, there was a span of 14 bases. CDR3 length: 15 amino acids. The CDR3 DNA sequence: TGTGCCAGCAGTTACACGAGACAGGCCGGAGAGACCCAGTACTTC. This codes for CASSYTRQAGETQYF.

This rearrangement joins TRBV1 to TRBJ1-1; the table's D call of TRBD1 was not tested on the DNA. TRBV1 is shown as a pseudogene. The CDR3 length is 15 residues. The CDR3 DNA sequence: TGCACCAGCAGCCTCTCGGGACACAAGAACACTGAAGCTTTCTTT. As protein: CTSSLSGHKNTEAFF.

The chain joins TRBV19 to TRBJ2-7, with a possible D match to TRBD1 (5 bases). Germline V CDR1 and CDR2: LNHDA, SQIVND (reference sequence). This CDR3 has 12 residues. The ends were cut back, 4 bases at V and 7 bases at J, with 11 bases in the middle. CDR3 amino acids: CASSSQGGEQYF. The CDR3 nucleotides read TGTGCCAGTAGTAGCCAGGGTGGAGAGCAGTACTTC.

The genes are TRBV7-2 and TRBJ1-5; possible D gene TRBD1, 6 bases. Germline lookup yields CDR1 SGHTA and CDR2 FQGNSA. This CDR3 spans 15 amino acids. V gave up 4 bases and J gave up 2 bases, with 12 bases separating them. CDR3 residues: CASSSQGIGNQPQHF. The CDR3 region has the DNA TGTGCCAGCAGCTCCCAGGGGATCGGCAATCAGCCCCAGCATTTT. Full variable domain (rest looked up from reference TRBV7-2 and TRBJ1-5): GAGVSQSPSNKVTEKGKDVELRCDPISGHTALYWYRQSLGQGLEFLIYFQGNSAPDKSGLPSDRFSAERTGGSVSTLTIQRTQQEDSAVYLCASSSQGIGNQPQHFGDGTRLSIL.

The rearrangement uses TRBV5-1 and TRBJ2-7, with a tentative D call TRBD2 (7 bases). This CDR3 is 15 amino acids long. Trimming took off 2 bases at V and 4 bases at J, with 16 bases between the two ends. Per germline, CDR1 SGHRS and CDR2 YFSETQ. CDR3 sequence reads: CASSFGGAINYEQYF. Written as DNA, the CDR3 is TGCGCCAGCAGCTTTGGGGGGGCCATCAATTACGAGCAGTACTTC.

This chain connects TRBV19 to TRBJ1-3; the D is unclear. Trimming left V 8 bases short and J 4 bases short, with 15 bases between. The CDR3 has 14 amino acids. CDR1 is LNHDA and CDR2 is SQIVND in the germline V gene (reference sequence). CDR3 loop: CASQESAAGNTIYF. CDR3 in DNA: TGTGCCAGTCAAGAGTCAGCGGCGGGAAACACCATATATTTT. The variable domain in full, with the rest retrieved from reference TRBV19 and TRBJ1-3, is DGGITQSPKYLFRKEGQNVTLSCEQNLNHDAMYWYRQDPGQGLRLIYYSQIVNDFQKGDIAEGYSVSREKKESFPLTVTSAQKNPTAFYLCASQESAAGNTIYFGEGSWLTVV.

This clone has more than one count but fewer than ten. The chain combines TRBV6-5 with TRBJ2-7; 9 bases match TRBD2. Germline V gives CDR1 MNHEY, CDR2 SVGAGI. Trimming cost V 6 bases and J 2 bases; bases outside gene matches: 2. The CDR3 has 13 residues. The CDR3 loop is CASRGLATYEQYF. CDR3 DNA: TGTGCCAGCAGGGGACTAGCTACCTACGAGCAGTACTTC.

This chain uses TRBV2 with TRBJ2-2; 10 positions agree with TRBD2. CDR3 length: 15 residues. Per the germline V gene, CDR1 is SNHLY and CDR2 is FYNNEI. Trimming at V came to 6 bases and at J to 6 bases, leaving 7 bases not matched to a gene. The CDR3 loop is CASRSSSGSPGELFF. The CDR3 bases are TGTGCCAGCAGGAGTTCTAGCGGGAGCCCCGGGGAGCTGTTTTTT.

The V gene is TRBV19, the J gene TRBJ2-5; 10 nucleotides line up with TRBD1. Germline V gives CDR1 LNHDA, CDR2 SQIVND (reference sequence). CDR3 length: 14 residues. The junction had 11 bases not matched to a gene; V was cut back by 10 bases and J by 6 bases. CDR3 DNA sequence: TGTGCCACTTCGACCGGGACAGGGGTAAAGACCCAGTACTTC. Its protein product is CATSTGTGVKTQYF.

V is TRBV19 and J is TRBJ1-1; 9 nucleotides line up with TRBD1. Germline values: CDR1 LNHDA, CDR2 SQIVND (reference sequence). Germline trimming cut 2 bases from V and 10 bases from J; bases unmatched to any gene: 11. This CDR3 contains 15 residues. CDR3 residues: CASSIPLGQGRVAFF. Here the CDR3 DNA reads TGTGCCAGTAGTATACCCCTGGGACAGGGAAGAGTAGCTTTCTTT.

This chain links TRBV30 with TRBJ1-1; TRBD1 aligns across 7 bases. Germline CDR1 is GTSNPN and CDR2 is SVGIG (reference sequence). This CDR3 region has 15 residues. Germline trimming cut 4 bases from V and 0 bases from J; bases unmatched to any gene: 8. The CDR3 nucleotides read TGTGCCTGGAATAAGGGGGCGGGGATGAACACTGAAGCTTTCTTT. Translation gives CAWNKGAGMNTEAFF.

V is TRBV7-6 and J is TRBJ2-1; D perhaps matches TRBD2 (6 bases). The CDR3 spans 19 residues. Germline V lookup: CDR1 SGHVS, CDR2 FNYEAQ. Trimming left V 1 base short and J 2 bases short, with 21 bases between. The CDR3 DNA follows: TGTGCCAGCAGCTTAGTACTAGCATGGGACTCCGCTCCCTACAATGAGCAGTTCTTC. It is translated as CASSLVLAWDSAPYNEQFF.

V and J are TRBV9 and TRBJ2-2; the D gene is possibly TRBD1 (5 bases). Germline CDR1 SGDLS, CDR2 YYNGEE. This CDR3 comprises 15 residues. Trimming removed 4 bases from V and 0 bases from J, with 10 bases in between. CDR3 protein: CASSTKGSNTGELFF. The DNA for the CDR3 is TGTGCCAGCAGCACCAAGGGGTCGAACACCGGGGAGCTGTTTTTT.

This clone appeared a few times. This rearrangement joins TRBV2 to TRBJ1-2; 8 nucleotides line up with TRBD1. Germline V gives CDR1 SNHLY, CDR2 FYNNEI. CDR3 length: 13 residues. The trim removed 6 bases at V and 5 bases at J, leaving 5 bases unmatched. Here the CDR3 reads CASSPDRGYGYTF. The CDR3 bases are TGTGCCAGCAGCCCAGACAGGGGTTATGGCTACACCTTC.

J is TRBJ1-2 and V is TRBV5-6; D call uncertain. The CDR3 has 13 residues. Between the trimmed V and J ends, which lost 0 bases and 2 bases, there was a span of 5 bases. CDR1 and CDR2 from the germline V gene are SGHDT and YYEEEE. CDR3 nucleotide sequence: TGTGCCAGCAGCTTGGGCGAGAACTATGGCTACACCTTC. It yields the protein CASSLGENYGYTF.

The CDR3 sequence: CASNPGQAGNTIYF. CDR3 coding DNA: TGTGCCAGCAATCCCGGACAGGCTGGAAACACCATATATTTT. The genes are TRBV28 and TRBJ1-3; 7 bases fit TRBD1. The V segment lost 7 bases and the J segment 2 bases; nucleotides outside the gene matches: 5. This CDR3 spans 14 amino acids. Germline loops: CDR1 MDHEN, CDR2 SYDVKM. The full variable domain, completed using reference TRBV28 and TRBJ1-3, is DVKVTQSSRYLVKRTGEKVFLECVQDMDHENMFWYRQDPGLGLRLIYFSYDVKMKEKGDIPEGYSVSREKKERFSLILESASTNQTSMYLCASNPGQAGNTIYFGEGSWLTVV.

This clone showed up just a few times. The rearrangement joins TRBV7-6 to TRBJ2-1, with a possible D match to TRBD2 (5 bases). This CDR3 contains 17 residues. Per the germline V gene, CDR1 is SGHVS and CDR2 is FNYEAQ. V lost 4 bases and J 0 bases, leaving 16 bases between the germline ends. The CDR3 loop is CASSSSSQRTSYNEQFF. CDR3 DNA: TGTGCCAGCAGCTCCTCTTCGCAGCGGACCTCCTACAATGAGCAGTTCTTC.

V gene TRBV28 combines with J gene TRBJ2-3, with D unresolved. The CDR3 has 12 amino acids. Trimming cost V 5 bases and J 4 bases, with 7 bases left between them. In germline, CDR1 is MDHEN, CDR2 SYDVKM. The CDR3 DNA sequence: TGTGCCAGCAGTACGAGAGCAGATACGCAGTATTTT. It yields the protein CASSTRADTQYF.

The rearrangement links TRBV20-1 to TRBJ2-4; 10 bases are shared with TRBD1. Germline values: CDR1 DFQATT, CDR2 SNEGSKA (reference sequence). The CDR3 has 11 residues. V dropped 5 bases and J dropped 13; count of bases not matched to a gene: 5. This CDR3 reads CSADLDRGQYF. The CDR3 nucleotides read TGCAGTGCTGACTTGGACAGGGGGCAGTACTTC.

This chain links TRBV2 with TRBJ2-3; the match to TRBD2 covers 11 bases. The CDR3 has 15 residues. From germline, CDR1 is SNHLY and CDR2 FYNNEI. V was pared by 5 bases and J by 1 base, with 2 bases of the junction left unmatched. CDR3 DNA sequence: TGTGCCAGCAGTCAACTAGCGGGGGGCACAGATACGCAGTATTTT. It translates to CASSQLAGGTDTQYF.

The chain has TRBV18 and TRBJ1-4; D is perhaps TRBD1 (6 bases). With 5 bases removed from V and 0 bases from J, the gap between germline ends came to 10 bases. Germline values: CDR1 KGHSH, CDR2 LQKENI. This CDR3 spans 15 amino acids. The CDR3 coding sequence is TGTGCCAGCTCAGCAGACAGGTCAACTAATGAAAAACTGTTTTTT. It specifies CASSADRSTNEKLFF.

J is TRBJ1-2 and V is TRBV30; 7 bases align to TRBD1. This CDR3 contains 14 residues. Per germline, CDR1 GTSNPN and CDR2 SVGIG (reference sequence). The V gene end was trimmed by 5 bases and the J gene end by 0 bases; junction bases not matched to a gene: 6. The CDR3 spells CAWAQGQANYGYTF. DNA of the CDR3: TGTGCCTGGGCACAGGGGCAAGCTAACTATGGCTACACCTTC.

The chain links TRBV2 to TRBJ2-2; D is possibly TRBD2 (6 bases). CDR1 SNHLY and CDR2 FYNNEI come from the germline V gene. The CDR3 loop spans 13 amino acids. Between the trimmed V and J ends, which lost 4 bases and 5 bases, there was a span of 8 bases. CDR3 loop: CASSVEGTGELFF. DNA for the CDR3: TGTGCCAGCAGTGTGGAGGGAACCGGGGAGCTGTTTTTT.

The chain recombines TRBV20-1 with TRBJ2-2; possible D gene TRBD1, 5 bases. V gave up 3 bases and J gave up 6 bases, with 23 bases separating them. Per germline, CDR1 DFQATT and CDR2 SNEGSKA (reference sequence). This CDR3 is 17 amino acids long. CDR3: CSASPTAGLEYAGELFF. In nucleotides, the CDR3 is TGCAGTGCTAGTCCTACCGCAGGGTTGGAGTATGCCGGGGAGCTGTTTTTT.

V usage is TRBV5-6 and J usage is TRBJ2-7, with D possibly TRBD2 on 5 matching bases. The length of the CDR3 is 14 residues. In germline, CDR1 is SGHDT, CDR2 YYEEEE. V shed 3 bases and J shed 0 bases, with 10 bases lying between them. The CDR3 coding sequence is TGTGCCAGCAGCTCCCTGGGGAGCTCCTACGAGCAGTACTTC. This codes for CASSSLGSSYEQYF.

The chain recombines TRBV20-1 with TRBJ1-1, with 7 positions matching TRBD1. Germline CDR1 and CDR2: DFQATT and SNEGSKA (reference sequence). Trimming took 6 bases from V and 6 from J; bases not matched to a gene: 4. The CDR3 has 11 residues. The CDR3 protein is CSATGEAEAFF. As DNA, the CDR3 is TGCAGTGCCACAGGGGAAGCTGAAGCTTTCTTT.

The chain couples TRBV28 to TRBJ1-1; D call uncertain. Germline V gene data show CDR1 as MDHEN and CDR2 as SYDVKM. V dropped 10 bases and J dropped 0 bases, with 3 bases sitting between them. The CDR3 has 10 amino acids. This CDR3 reads CATMNTEAFF. In DNA form, the CDR3 reads TGTGCCACCATGAACACTGAAGCTTTCTTT.

This chain connects TRBV6-6 to TRBJ1-2, with 7 positions matching TRBD1. V shed 10 bases, J shed 6 bases, and the junction held 20 bases outside the gene matches. The germline CDR1 and CDR2 sequences are MNHNY and SVGAGI (reference sequence). This CDR3 region has 16 residues. The CDR3, as DNA: TGTGCCATCCAAGTCCCCTCAAGGGGGCCGGGGAATGGCTACACCTTC. It specifies CAIQVPSRGPGNGYTF.

This chain uses TRBV5-4 with TRBJ2-2; 11 nucleotides agree with TRBD2. The CDR3 runs 17 residues. Germline values: CDR1 SGHNT, CDR2 YYREEE (reference sequence). V dropped 4 bases and J dropped 4; count of bases not matched to a gene: 9. CDR3 in amino acids: CASSPRLAGMGTGELFF. As DNA, the CDR3 is TGTGCCAGCAGCCCGAGACTAGCGGGAATGGGCACCGGGGAGCTGTTTTTT.

V is TRBV7-8 and J is TRBJ2-5, with TRBD2 matching over 14 bases. The V gene's germline CDR1 is SGHVS and CDR2 FQNEAQ. J lost 5 bases, V lost 7 bases, and 9 bases had no gene match. CDR3 length: 16 residues. CDR3 in amino acids: CASTLSGTSGSETQYF. CDR3 sequence (DNA): TGTGCCAGCACCCTTTCCGGGACTAGCGGGAGTGAGACCCAGTACTTC.